This TCR beta chain was recovered during a study of blood T cell repertoires in COVID-19. Study summary: From T cells, B-cell-depleted T cells, or PBMCs came the material, which was cDNA or gDNA.

Some clones are missing from TCRdb's copy, which holds only in-frame ones; the method was immunoSEQ multiplex PCR. Of about 260,000 clones detected, about 90% appear once; the ten largest clones hold less than 0.9%. This CDR3 has 12 residues. Germline V lookup: CDR1 SNHLY, CDR2 FYNNEI. Trimming removed 3 bases from V and 11 bases from J, with 11 bases in between. This clone was detected only a few times. In terms of age and location, participants ranged from roughly 18 to 90 years and lived in under 30 US areas. The chain links TRBV2 to TRBJ1-5; D is unresolved. This clonotype was sampled from a man aged 50 to 60 who had been exposed to COVID-19. Sequenced input: PBMCs or T cells enriched from blood (not recorded which). In DNA, the CDR3 is TGTGCCAGCAGTGACGGTTGGAGGACCCAGCATTTT. This encodes CASSDGWRTQHF.